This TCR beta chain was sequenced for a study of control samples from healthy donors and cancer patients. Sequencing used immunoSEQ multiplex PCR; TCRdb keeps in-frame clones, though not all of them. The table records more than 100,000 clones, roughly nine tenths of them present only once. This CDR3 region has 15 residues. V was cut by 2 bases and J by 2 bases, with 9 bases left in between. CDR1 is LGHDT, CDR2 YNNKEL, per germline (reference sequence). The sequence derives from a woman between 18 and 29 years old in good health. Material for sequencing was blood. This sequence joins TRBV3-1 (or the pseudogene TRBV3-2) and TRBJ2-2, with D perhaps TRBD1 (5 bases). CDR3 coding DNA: TGTGCCAGCAGCCAACTCCAGGGAAACACCGGGGAGCTGTTTTTT. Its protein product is CASSQLQGNTGELFF.